Listed below are T cell receptor beta chains from one sample, sequenced in a study of CD8 T cells in ankylosing spondylitis. TCRdb ran MiXCR on the 5' RACE reads and lists one entry per CDR3 protein. The sample records fewer than 150,000 distinct CDR3 sequences, roughly 6.6% being singletons. The sample consisted of blood, either unsorted or a sorted T cell fraction (not recorded which). The receptor set was obtained from a female donor with ankylosing spondylitis or in good health (not recorded which). CDR3s include the opening cysteine and the closing phenylalanine or tryptophan. Each record gives: D gene, J gene, V gene, clone size, CDR3 DNA, CDR3 protein. D genes are given only for firm matches. Sizes are listed as once, few or many counts, or a class when the clone is expanded.

. TRBJ2-2 TRBV12-3/TRBV12-4 many TGTGCCAGCAGTTTAGCGTCGGGGGCGCGAACCGGGGAGCTGTTTTTT CASSLASGARTGELFF
. TRBJ1-1 TRBV20-1 many TGCAGTGCTACCAGAGCTATGAACACTGAAGCTTTCTTT CSATRAMNTEAFF
. TRBJ1-6 TRBV6-1 many TGTGCCAGCAGGAGGGACAAAGGGCACTCACCCCTCCACTTT CASRRDKGHSPLHF
. TRBJ1-4 TRBV5-1 many TGCGCCAGCAGCTTGACCGGGGGTGAAAAACTGTTTTTT CASSLTGGEKLFF
. TRBJ2-2 TRBV6-1 many TGTGCCAGCAGTGACATGTGGTCCTCGAACACCGGGGAGCTGTTTTTT CASSDMWSSNTGELFF
. TRBJ1-2 TRBV20-1 many TGCAGTGCTAGAGATCCTGAGGGCTGGGGGGGCTACACCTTC CSARDPEGWGGYTF
TRBD1 TRBJ1-2 TRBV29-1 few TGCAGCGTCCCCAGGACAGGAACCGCAGGAGGCTACACCTTC CSVPRTGTAGGYTF
TRBD2 TRBJ2-2 TRBV7-8 many TGTGCCAGCAGCTTTTTAGCGGGGGGGCCTGTGGGGGAGCTGTTTTTT CASSFLAGGPVGELFF
TRBD1 TRBJ2-2 TRBV7-8 many TGTGCCAGCAAGAGGACAGGGGTCGACACCGGGGAGCTGTTTTTT CASKRTGVDTGELFF
. TRBJ1-5 TRBV12-3/TRBV12-4 few TGTGCCAGCAGCGACACTACAATTCAGCCCCAGCATTTT CASSDTTIQPQHF
. TRBJ1-1 TRBV20-1 many TGCAGTGCGGGTCAGGGCTACACTGAAGCTTTCTTT CSAGQGYTEAFF
TRBD1 TRBJ1-1 TRBV5-1 many TGCGCCAGCAGCTTGCAGACAGGGGTCACTGAAGCTTTCTTT CASSLQTGVTEAFF
. TRBJ2-5 TRBV12-3/TRBV12-4 many TGTGCCAGCAGTTTAGTGAGGGATCAAGAGACCCAGTACTTC CASSLVRDQETQYF
. TRBJ1-3 TRBV10-3 many TGTGCCATCAGTGAGAGGGACATCTCTGGAAACACCATATATTTT CAISERDISGNTIYF
TRBD1 TRBJ1-4 TRBV20-1 many TGCAGTGCTAGATCCCAGGGGGCAGGAGAAAAACTGTTTTTT CSARSQGAGEKLFF
. TRBJ2-3 TRBV5-1 many TGCGCCAGCAGCTTGCAGAGGGGAGATACGCAGTATTTT CASSLQRGDTQYF